This T cell receptor (beta chain) was identified in a study of CD4 T cells in relation to SARS-CoV-2 and coronaviruses. Study context: The HLA restriction of the shared crossreactive spike epitopes was mapped.

CD4 enrichment then naive enrichment separated naive from memory CD4+ cells. Naive or memory CD4+ cells were cultured 1:1 with T cell-depleted PBMCs plus CEF. Note on this clone: Its antigen is unidentified.

Using immunoSEQ multiplex PCR, the repertoire was profiled, and TCRdb retains in-frame clones only, with some absent. The table records about 36,000 clones, 77% of them present only once. Material for sequencing was memory CD4+ T cells from PBMCs, cultured in vitro. This clonotype was sampled from an adult with COVID-19.

CDR3 region: CSVHRAGGTPPYNEQFF. Here the CDR3 DNA reads TGCAGCGTGCATCGAGCGGGAGGAACTCCCCCCTACAATGAGCAGTTCTTC. The gene calls are TRBV29-1 and TRBJ2-1, with 9 positions matching TRBD2. The CDR3 has 17 amino acids. CDR1 SQVTM and CDR2 ANQGSEA come from the germline V gene. After removal of 6 bases from V and 2 bases from J, the junction contained 14 bases not matched to a gene.